This paragraph reports one T cell receptor (beta chain). The J segment lost 3 bases and the V segment lost 1 base, leaving 3 bases of the junction unmatched. The CDR3 extends over 14 amino acids. Germline CDR1 SGHKS, CDR2 YYEKEE (reference sequence). As handled by the study authors: Amplified reference gene primers provided the basis for estimating nucleated cell counts. Sequenced by immunoSEQ multiplex PCR; TCRdb stores in-frame clones only, minus some. V and J calls and clone size are those listed in that table; D and trimming were worked out from the DNA. Here the sample spans about 280,000 clones, almost 85% being singletons. The data were obtained in a study of blood T cell repertoires in COVID-19. Overall study context: Sources were T cells, B-cell-depleted T cells, or PBMCs; the material itself was cDNA or gDNA.

The specimen was peripheral blood. The TCR sequence derives from a man in his fifties with active or convalescent COVID-19. This chain joins TRBV5-5 and TRBJ1-2; 7 bases are a match to TRBD1. In DNA form, the CDR3 reads TGTGCCAGCAGCTTGTCCAGGGGGGACTATGGCTACACCTTC. It codes for CASSLSRGDYGYTF.